Presented here are 2 T cell receptor beta chains from one specimen sequenced in a study of blood T cell repertoires in COVID-19. The assay was immunoSEQ multiplex PCR, and TCRdb's table has in-frame clones only and misses some. The data contain about 130,000 clones, about 80% of them singletons. Sequenced material: PBMCs or T cells enriched from blood (not recorded which). The receptors originated from a man between 45 and 60 years old who had recovered from COVID-19.

This clone showed up just once. CDR3 DNA sequence: TGTGCCAGCAGTTTAGCGGGACAGGGAAAGGGGGCTTATGGCTACACCTTC. Translated, it gives CASSLAGQGKGAYGYTF. The J gene is TRBJ1-2, the V gene TRBV28, with 9 bases that match TRBD1. From germline, CDR1 is MDHEN and CDR2 SYDVKM. Germline trimming cut 2 bases from V and 5 bases from J; bases unmatched to any gene: 12. The CDR3 contains 17 residues.

The V gene is TRBV18, the J gene TRBJ1-3, with a weak D call TRBD1 (5 bases). The CDR3 runs 14 residues. Germline V gene sequence: CDR1 KGHSH, CDR2 LQKENI. V was cut by 2 bases and J by 4 bases, with 9 bases left in between. Written as DNA, the CDR3 is TGTGCCAGCTCACCAGGGGCTTCAGGAAACACCATATATTTT. Translation: CASSPGASGNTIYF.